These 19 T cell receptor beta chains were all obtained from the same sample, sequenced in a study of blood T cell repertoires in COVID-19. Measured with immunoSEQ multiplex PCR; TCRdb has only the in-frame clones, and not every one. The table records approximately 170,000 clones, approximately 80% of them present only once. The sequencing input was PBMCs or T cells enriched from blood (not recorded which). These receptor sequences come from a middle-aged man who had recovered from COVID-19.

The chain recombines TRBV12-3 or TRBV12-4 with TRBJ2-3; D is ambiguous. Between the trimmed V and J ends, which lost 5 bases and 6 bases, there was a span of 9 bases. The CDR3 contains 12 residues. Here the CDR3 DNA reads TGTGCCAGCAGTCCTACCACGGATACGCAGTATTTT. Its protein product is CASSPTTDTQYF.

The gene calls are TRBV24-1 and TRBJ2-3; TRBD2 might be the D (6 bases). V lost 5 bases to trimming and J lost 4 bases, with 9 bases between them. The CDR3 is made up of 13 amino acids. Looked up from germline, CDR1 is KGHDR and CDR2 is SFDVKD. The CDR3 protein is CATSGGVPDTQYF. CDR3 sequence (DNA): TGTGCCACCAGTGGGGGGGTCCCAGATACGCAGTATTTT.

The chain combines TRBV4-3 with TRBJ2-1; 7 bases map to TRBD1. The CDR3 runs 13 residues. V shed 3 bases, J shed 6 bases, and the junction held 2 bases outside the gene matches. The germline V gene has CDR1 LGHNA and CDR2 YSLEER. CDR3 protein: CASSHGQANEQFF. In DNA, the CDR3 is TGCGCCAGCAGCCATGGACAGGCCAATGAGCAGTTCTTC.

This sequence joins TRBV29-1 and TRBJ1-1, with 7 bases identical to TRBD1. This CDR3 region has 13 residues. The V gene's germline CDR1 is SQVTM and CDR2 ANQGSEA. V lost 6 bases, J lost 1 base, and 5 bases stayed unmatched. The CDR3 protein is CSVKGQENTEAFF. The CDR3 nucleotides read TGCAGCGTGAAAGGACAGGAGAACACTGAAGCTTTCTTT.

The rearrangement uses TRBV7-3 and TRBJ1-1, with TRBD1 as a possible D gene (6 bases). The CDR3 is 13 amino acids. Between the trimmed V and J ends, which lost 6 bases and 4 bases, there was a span of 12 bases. Looked up from germline, CDR1 is SGHTA and CDR2 is FQGTGA. This chain's CDR3 is CASREGGATEAFF. CDR3 nucleotide sequence: TGTGCCAGCAGAGAAGGGGGTGCCACTGAAGCTTTCTTT.

The chain uses TRBV27 and TRBJ2-2; the match to TRBD2 covers 9 bases. J lost 5 bases, V lost 6 bases, and 7 bases had no gene match. The CDR3 loop spans 15 amino acids. Germline V gene lookup returns CDR1 MNHEY and CDR2 SMNVEV (reference sequence). CDR3 nucleotide sequence: TGTGCCAGCAGCCCCGCGGGAGGGCGTACCGGGGAGCTGTTTTTT. Translated: CASSPAGGRTGELFF.

The J gene is TRBJ1-2, the V gene TRBV4-1, with a possible D match to TRBD1 (6 bases). V was clipped by 2 bases and J by 5 bases, with 18 bases between them. The CDR3 extends over 16 amino acids. Germline V gene lookup returns CDR1 MGHRA and CDR2 YSYEKL. CDR3 DNA sequence: TGCGCCAGCAGCCAAAATCCTCAGGACAGAAGATATGGCTACACCTTC. This gives the protein CASSQNPQDRRYGYTF.

The chain couples TRBV10-3 to TRBJ1-2; 12 bases map to TRBD1. The V segment lost 2 bases and the J segment 7 bases; nucleotides outside the gene matches: 5. The germline gives CDR1 ENHRY, CDR2 SYGVKD. There are 15 residues in the CDR3. CDR3 sequence reads: CAISEPGQGAGGYTF. CDR3 DNA sequence: TGTGCCATCAGTGAGCCGGGACAGGGGGCGGGTGGCTACACCTTC.

The chain recombines TRBV6-1 with TRBJ2-7; 8 positions match TRBD1. This CDR3 is 13 amino acids long. Trimming at V came to 3 bases and at J to 5 bases, leaving 3 bases not matched to a gene. Per the germline V gene, CDR1 is MNHNS and CDR2 is SASEGT. CDR3 bases: TGTGCCAGCAGTGATCAGGGGGCGCACGAGCAGTACTTC. Protein: CASSDQGAHEQYF.

This rearrangement joins TRBV10-1 to TRBJ2-7; no clear D gene. The CDR3 is 13 residues long. Trimming removed 6 bases from V and 1 base from J, with 10 bases in between. In germline, CDR1 is WNHNN, CDR2 SYGVQD (reference sequence). Written as DNA, the CDR3 is TGCGCCAGCAGCCCGGCGGTTTCCTACGAGCAGTACTTC. It translates to CASSPAVSYEQYF.

This clone was observed a single time. The rearrangement links TRBV12-3 or TRBV12-4 to TRBJ2-5; D is possibly TRBD2 (5 bases). Between the trimmed V and J ends, which lost 0 bases and 8 bases, there was a span of 10 bases. There are 13 residues in the CDR3. The CDR3 coding sequence is TGTGCCAGCAGTTTAGCGCTCGAGGGAACCCAGTACTTC. Its protein product is CASSLALEGTQYF.

J is TRBJ1-1 and V is TRBV19; 8 nucleotides agree with TRBD1. This CDR3 comprises 15 residues. CDR1 is LNHDA, CDR2 SQIVND, per germline (reference sequence). With V trimmed by 7 bases and J by 1 base, 8 bases remained unmatched. For the CDR3, the DNA is TGTGCCAGTACCCCGGCAGGGGGCAGGAACACTGAAGCTTTCTTT. Protein sequence: CASTPAGGRNTEAFF.

The chain has TRBV19 and TRBJ2-7, with 7 bases lining up with TRBD1. CDR1 is LNHDA, CDR2 SQIVND, per germline (reference sequence). The ends lost 5 bases at V and 5 bases at J; junction bases unmatched: 15. This CDR3 region has 16 residues. The CDR3 region has the DNA TGTGCCAGTAGTGCCACCCCCGACAGGGCACGACACGAGCAGTACTTC. Translation: CASSATPDRARHEQYF. The entire variable domain, with the rest obtained from reference TRBV19 and TRBJ2-7, is as follows: DGGITQSPKYLFRKEGQNVTLSCEQNLNHDAMYWYRQDPGQGLRLIYYSQIVNDFQKGDIAEGYSVSREKKESFPLTVTSAQKNPTAFYLCASSATPDRARHEQYFGPGTRLTVT.

This chain links TRBV11-2 with TRBJ1-1; a weak D match, TRBD1 (6 bases). Germline V CDR1 and CDR2: SGHAT, FQNNGV. CDR3 size: 14 residues. With 4 bases removed from V and 7 bases from J, the gap between germline ends came to 16 bases. CDR3 protein: CASSSLGGRHEAFF. As DNA, the CDR3 is TGTGCCAGCAGCTCCCTCGGGGGGCGGCATGAAGCTTTCTTT.

The chain links TRBV29-1 to TRBJ2-5; no clear D gene. The V end lost 7 bases, the J end lost 4 bases, and 16 bases lay between the germline ends. The CDR3 length is 13 residues. CDR1 and CDR2 (germline): SQVTM, ANQGSEA. CDR3 residues: CSAAAARGETQYF. CDR3 DNA: TGCAGCGCCGCCGCCGCCCGAGGAGAGACCCAGTACTTC. Drawing the rest from reference TRBV29-1 and TRBJ2-5, the complete variable domain is SAVISQKPSRDICQRGTSLTIQCQVDSQVTMMFWYRQQPGQSLTLIATANQGSEATYESGFVIDKFPISRPNLTFSTLTVSNMSPEDSSIYLCSAAAARGETQYFGPGTRLLVL.

This chain connects TRBV9 to TRBJ2-1; 8 bases agree with TRBD2. Trimming at V came to 1 base and at J to 6 bases, leaving 6 bases not matched to a gene. The CDR3 covers 15 residues. Germline V gene sequence: CDR1 SGDLS, CDR2 YYNGEE. The CDR3, as DNA: TGTGCCAGCAGCGTAATGGGACTAGAGGGCAATGAGCAGTTCTTC. Its protein product is CASSVMGLEGNEQFF.

The table lists this clone with a few counts. This chain links TRBV5-1 with TRBJ2-7; 9 positions agree with TRBD2. This CDR3 region has 15 residues. V shed 4 bases, J shed 5 bases, and the junction held 10 bases outside the gene matches. Germline CDR1 SGHRS, CDR2 YFSETQ. The CDR3, as DNA: TGCGCCAGCAGCCACGGAGGCGGGGGGGCCCACGAGCAGTACTTC. Its translation is CASSHGGGGAHEQYF.

This chain uses TRBV5-1 with TRBJ2-7; the D gene is possibly TRBD2 (6 bases). CDR1 and CDR2 from the germline V gene are SGHRS and YFSETQ. With 7 bases removed from V and 6 bases from J, the gap between germline ends came to 20 bases. CDR3 length: 14 residues. CDR3 sequence reads: CASGPSAGGTEQYF. DNA of the CDR3: TGCGCCAGCGGTCCTTCGGCAGGAGGGACCGAGCAGTACTTC.

The rearrangement links TRBV6-1 to TRBJ2-6, with D perhaps matching TRBD1 (6 bases). The CDR3 runs to 14 residues. Trimming took 3 bases from V and 5 from J, leaving 8 bases between them. Germline V gene sequence: CDR1 MNHNS, CDR2 SASEGT. This CDR3 is CASSDWGRANVLTF. Written as DNA, the CDR3 is TGTGCCAGCAGTGATTGGGGGCGGGCCAACGTCCTGACTTTC.